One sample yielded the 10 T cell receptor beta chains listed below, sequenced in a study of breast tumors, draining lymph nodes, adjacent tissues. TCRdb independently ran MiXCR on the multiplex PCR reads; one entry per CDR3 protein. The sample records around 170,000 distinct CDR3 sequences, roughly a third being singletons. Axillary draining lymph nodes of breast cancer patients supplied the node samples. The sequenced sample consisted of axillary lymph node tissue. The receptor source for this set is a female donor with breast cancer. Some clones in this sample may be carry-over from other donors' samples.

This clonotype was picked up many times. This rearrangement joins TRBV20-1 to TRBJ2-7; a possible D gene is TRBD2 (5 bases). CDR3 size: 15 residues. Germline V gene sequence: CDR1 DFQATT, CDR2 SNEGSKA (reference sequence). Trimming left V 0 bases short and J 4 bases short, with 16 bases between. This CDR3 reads CSARDRMGVRYEQYF. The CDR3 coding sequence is TGCAGTGCTAGAGATAGGATGGGAGTTCGGTACGAGCAGTACTTC.

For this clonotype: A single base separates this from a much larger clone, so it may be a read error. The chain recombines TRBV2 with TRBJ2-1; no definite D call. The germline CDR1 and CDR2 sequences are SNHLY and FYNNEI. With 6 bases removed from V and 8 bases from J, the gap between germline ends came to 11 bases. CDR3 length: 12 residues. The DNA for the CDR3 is TGTGCCAGCAGCCCAGCCGATCATGAGCAGTTCTTC. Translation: CASSPADHEQFF.

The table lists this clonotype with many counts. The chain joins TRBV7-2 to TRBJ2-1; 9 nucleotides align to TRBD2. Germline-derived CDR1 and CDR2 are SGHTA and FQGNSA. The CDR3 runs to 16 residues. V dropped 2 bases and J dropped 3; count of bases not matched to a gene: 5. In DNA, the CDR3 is TGTGCCAGCAGCTTAATCCGACTAGCGGACTACAATGAGCAGTTCTTC. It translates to CASSLIRLADYNEQFF.

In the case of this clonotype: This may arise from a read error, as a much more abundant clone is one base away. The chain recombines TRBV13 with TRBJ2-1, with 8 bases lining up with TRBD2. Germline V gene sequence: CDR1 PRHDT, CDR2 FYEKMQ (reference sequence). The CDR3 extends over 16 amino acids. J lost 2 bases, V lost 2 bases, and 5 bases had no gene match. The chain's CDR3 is CASSLPGGRTYNEQFF. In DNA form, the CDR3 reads TGTGCCAGCAGCTTACCTGGCGGGAGGACCTACAATGAGCAGTTCTTC.

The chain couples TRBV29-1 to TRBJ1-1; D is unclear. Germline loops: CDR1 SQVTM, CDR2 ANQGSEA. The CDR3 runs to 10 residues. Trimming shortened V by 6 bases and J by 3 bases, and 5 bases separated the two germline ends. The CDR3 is CSVVDTEAFF. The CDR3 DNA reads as TGCAGCGTGGTGGACACTGAAGCTTTCTTT.

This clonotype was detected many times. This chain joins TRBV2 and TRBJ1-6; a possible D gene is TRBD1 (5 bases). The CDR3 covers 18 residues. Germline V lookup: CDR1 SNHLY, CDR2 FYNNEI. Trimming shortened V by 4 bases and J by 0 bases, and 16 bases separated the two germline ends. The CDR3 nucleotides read TGTGCCAGCAGTGGAAAGCCGCCCGACAGCTCCTATAATTCACCCCTCCACTTT. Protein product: CASSGKPPDSSYNSPLHF.

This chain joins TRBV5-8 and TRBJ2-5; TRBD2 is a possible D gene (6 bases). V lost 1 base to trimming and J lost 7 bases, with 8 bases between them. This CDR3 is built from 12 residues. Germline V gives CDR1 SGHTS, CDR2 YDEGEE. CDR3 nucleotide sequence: TGTGCCAGCAGCTTGTACGGGGGGACCCAGTACTTC. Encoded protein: CASSLYGGTQYF. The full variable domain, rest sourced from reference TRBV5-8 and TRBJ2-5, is EAGVTQSPTHLIKTRGQQATLRCSPISGHTSVYWYQQALGLGLQFLLWYDEGEERNRGNFPPRFSGRQFPNYSSELNVNALELEDSALYLCASSLYGGTQYFGPGTRLLVL.

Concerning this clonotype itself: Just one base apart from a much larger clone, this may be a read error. CDR3 sequence: CSASGTSGSSVETQYF. The CDR3, as DNA: TGCAGTGCTTCCGGGACTAGCGGGAGTTCCGTCGAGACCCAGTACTTC. The rearrangement joins TRBV20-1 to TRBJ2-5; TRBD2 matches at 14 bases. After removal of 5 bases from V and 5 bases from J, the junction contained 10 bases not matched to a gene. Germline assignment: CDR1 DFQATT and CDR2 SNEGSKA (reference sequence). The CDR3 loop spans 16 amino acids.

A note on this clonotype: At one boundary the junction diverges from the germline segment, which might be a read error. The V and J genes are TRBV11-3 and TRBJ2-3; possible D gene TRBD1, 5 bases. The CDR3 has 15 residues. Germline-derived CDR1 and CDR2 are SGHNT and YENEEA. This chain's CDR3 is CASSSGRRFTGTQYF. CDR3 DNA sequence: TGTGCCAGCAGCTCAGGACGTCGGTTCACAGGTACGCAGTATTTT.

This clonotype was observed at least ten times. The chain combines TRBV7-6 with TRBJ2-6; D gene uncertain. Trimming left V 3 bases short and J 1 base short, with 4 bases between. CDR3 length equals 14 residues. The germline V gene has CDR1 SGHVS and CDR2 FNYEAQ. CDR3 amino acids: CASSLASGANVLTF. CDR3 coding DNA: TGTGCCAGCAGCTTGGCTTCTGGGGCCAACGTCCTGACTTTC.